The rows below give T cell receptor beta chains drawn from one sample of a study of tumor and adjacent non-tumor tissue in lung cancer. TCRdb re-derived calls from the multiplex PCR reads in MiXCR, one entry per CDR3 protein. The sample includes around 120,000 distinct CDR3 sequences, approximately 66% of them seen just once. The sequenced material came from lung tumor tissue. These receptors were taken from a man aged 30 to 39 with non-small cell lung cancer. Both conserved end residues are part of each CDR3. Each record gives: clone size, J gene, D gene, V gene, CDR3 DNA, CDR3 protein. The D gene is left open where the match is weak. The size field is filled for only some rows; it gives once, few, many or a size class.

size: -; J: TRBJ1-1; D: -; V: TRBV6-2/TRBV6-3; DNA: TGTGCCAGCAGTCCTGGGCTGAAAGCTTTCTTT; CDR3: CASSPGLKAFF
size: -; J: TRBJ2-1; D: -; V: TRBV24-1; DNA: TGTGCCACCAGTGATTTGCGGGGAGGCCTAAACTATGAGCAGGTCTTC; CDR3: CATSDLRGGLNYEQVF
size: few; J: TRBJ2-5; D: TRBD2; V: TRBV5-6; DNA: TGTGCCAGCAGCCCGGGACTAGCGGGGGGGCTGGAGACCCAGTACTTC; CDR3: CASSPGLAGGLETQYF
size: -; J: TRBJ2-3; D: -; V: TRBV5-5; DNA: -; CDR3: CASSLVGGGTGDTQYF
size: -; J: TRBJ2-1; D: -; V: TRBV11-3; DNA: TGTGCCAGTAGCCCGATACCTGGCAATGAGCAGTTCTTC; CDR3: CASSPIPGNEQFF
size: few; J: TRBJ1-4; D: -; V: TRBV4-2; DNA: TGTGCCAGCAGCCAAGATGGTGCCGGTACAGGGAATGAAAAACTGTTTTTT; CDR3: CASSQDGAGTGNEKLFF
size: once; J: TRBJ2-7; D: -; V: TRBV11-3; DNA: TGTGCCAGCAGCATAAATTTGTATGAGCAGTACTTC; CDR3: CASSINLYEQYF
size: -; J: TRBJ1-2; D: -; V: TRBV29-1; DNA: TGCAGTGTGTGGGGGATGGCGGCGAATGGCTACACCTTC; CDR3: CSVWGMAANGYTF
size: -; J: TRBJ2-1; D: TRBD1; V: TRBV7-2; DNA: TGTGCCACCAGCGACCCAGGGGGTAATGAGCAGTTCTTC; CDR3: CATSDPGGNEQFF
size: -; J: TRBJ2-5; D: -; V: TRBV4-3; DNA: TGCGCCAGCAGCCAAGGGAGTGCGAGGTGGGAGACCCAGTACTTT; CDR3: CASSQGSARWETQYF
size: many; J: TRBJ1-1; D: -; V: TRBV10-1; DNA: TGCGCCAGCATGGACACTGAAGCTTTCTTT; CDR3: CASMDTEAFF
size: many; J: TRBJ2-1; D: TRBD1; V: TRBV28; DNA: TGTGCCAGCAGTTTCCCCGGACAGGGCCACAATGAGCAGTTCTTC; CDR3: CASSFPGQGHNEQFF
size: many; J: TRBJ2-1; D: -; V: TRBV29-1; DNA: TGCAGCGTTGAAGGGGCCGGGTCCTACAATGAGCAGTTCTTC; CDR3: CSVEGAGSYNEQFF
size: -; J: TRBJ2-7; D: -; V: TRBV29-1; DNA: TGCAGTGCCCTGTTGAGCTCCTACGAGCAGTACTTC; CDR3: CSALLSSYEQYF
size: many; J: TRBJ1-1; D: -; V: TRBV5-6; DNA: TGTGCCAGCAGCTCCGGGACGGGACTCCTGAACACTGAAGCTTTCTTT; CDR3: CASSSGTGLLNTEAFF
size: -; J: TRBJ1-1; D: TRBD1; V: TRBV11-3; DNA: TGTGCCAGCAGCTCGGGGACAGGACCGGGACCTTTCTTT; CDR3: CASSSGTGPGPFF
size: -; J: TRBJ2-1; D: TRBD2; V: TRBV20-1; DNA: TGCAGTGCTCGTGTTGGGACTAGCGGGAGAGATAACTCCTACACTGAACAGTTCTTC; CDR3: CSARVGTSGRDNSYTEQFF
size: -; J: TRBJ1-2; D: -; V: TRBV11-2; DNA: TGTGTCAGCAGCTCCCCCCATAGTGTACAGGTCGATGGCTACACCTTC; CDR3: CVSSSPHSVQVDGYTF
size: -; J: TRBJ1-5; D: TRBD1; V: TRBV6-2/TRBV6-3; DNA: TGTGCCAGCACCGACAGGGGATTCGGCATAGGCAATCAGCCCCAGCATTTT; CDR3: CASTDRGFGIGNQPQHF
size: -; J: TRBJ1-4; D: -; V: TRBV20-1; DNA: TGCAGTGCTAGAGGGGCCTCGGGTAACATTGAAAAACTATTTTTT; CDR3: CSARGASGNIEKLFF
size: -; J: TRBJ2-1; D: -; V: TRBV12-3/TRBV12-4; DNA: TGTGCCAGCTCTTTAGTTAGGGGCAGGGGTTACAATGAGCAGATCTTC; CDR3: CASSLVRGRGYNEQIF
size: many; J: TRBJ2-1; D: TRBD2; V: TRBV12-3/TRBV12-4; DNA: TGTGCCAGCACCGGACTAGCGCCACGGGGCAATGAGCAGTTCTTC; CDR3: CASTGLAPRGNEQFF
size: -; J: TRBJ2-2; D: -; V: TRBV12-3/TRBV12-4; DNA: TGTGCCAGCAGTTTCTGGACTAACGGGGGCACCGGGGAGCTGTTTTTT; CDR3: CASSFWTNGGTGELFF
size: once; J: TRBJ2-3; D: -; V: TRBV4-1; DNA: TGCGCCAGCAGCCAGGCCCGGGTCAGGGGCGCAGATACGCAGTATTTT; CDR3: CASSQARVRGADTQYF
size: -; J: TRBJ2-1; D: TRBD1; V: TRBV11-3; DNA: TGTGCCATCAGCGCCAGACAGGGGATACCCTACAATGAGCAGTTCTTC; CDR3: CAISARQGIPYNEQFF
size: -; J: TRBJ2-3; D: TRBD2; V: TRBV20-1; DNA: TGCTGTGCTAGAGAGGCTAGCGGGAGAGTTACAGATACGCAGTGTTTT; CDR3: CCAREASGRVTDTQCF
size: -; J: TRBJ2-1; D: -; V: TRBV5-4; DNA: TGTGCCAGCAGCTTGGGTGAGAATGAACAGTTCTTC; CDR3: CASSLGENEQFF
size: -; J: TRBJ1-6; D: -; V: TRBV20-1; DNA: TGCTGTGCTAAACTGGGAGGGCAGGCCTATAATTCACTCCTCCACTTT; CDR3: CCAKLGGQAYNSLLHF
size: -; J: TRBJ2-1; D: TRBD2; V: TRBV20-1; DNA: TGCAGTGCTAGAGCTAGCGGGAGTTGTAATGAGCAGTTCTTC; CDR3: CSARASGSCNEQFF
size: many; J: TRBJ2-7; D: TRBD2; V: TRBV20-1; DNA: TGCAGTGCTAGAGATTCGGCTAGCGGGGGGGAAATCTACGAGCAGTACTTC; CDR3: CSARDSASGGEIYEQYF
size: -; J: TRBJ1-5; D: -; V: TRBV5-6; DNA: TGTGCCAGCAGCTCAGGGACGGGAGGGGGACAGCCCCAGCATTTT; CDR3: CASSSGTGGGQPQHF
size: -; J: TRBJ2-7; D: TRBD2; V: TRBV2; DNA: TGTGCCAGCAGTGAAGGGGAGGGATTCGAGTACTTC; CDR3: CASSEGEGFEYF
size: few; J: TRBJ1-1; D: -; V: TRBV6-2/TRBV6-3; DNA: TGTGCCAGCAGGGTGGGGGCTGATGAAGCTTTCTTT; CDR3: CASRVGADEAFF
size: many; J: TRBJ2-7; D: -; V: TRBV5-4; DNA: TGTGCCAGCAGCTTTCTGCAGCCAGGTAGCAACGAGCAGTACTTC; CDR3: CASSFLQPGSNEQYF